This TCR beta chain was found in a study of blood T cell repertoires in COVID-19. Germline V gene lookup returns CDR1 LGHNA and CDR2 YNFKEQ. V gave up 1 base and J gave up 1 base; unmatched junction bases: 7. This CDR3 has 16 amino acids. Per the original data handling: Scientists estimated how many nucleated cells there were by amplifying reference gene primers. Method: immunoSEQ multiplex PCR; TCRdb's copy keeps in-frame clones and lacks some. That table gives V, J and clone size, and the DNA gave D and trimming. The table has about 340,000 clones, about 86% seen once. The chain combines TRBV4-2 with TRBJ2-7; TRBD2 agrees at 7 bases. This receptor was obtained from a man aged 25 to 45 with active or convalescent COVID-19. The specimen sequenced was peripheral blood. This CDR3 is CASSQGGRGGSYEQYF. In DNA form, the CDR3 reads TGTGCCAGCAGCCAAGGTGGCCGCGGGGGTTCCTACGAGCAGTACTTC.